This T cell receptor (beta chain) emerged from a study of blood T cell repertoires in COVID-19. Across the whole study: Samples came from the United States, Italy and Spain, spanning acute and convalescent COVID-19.

Methods used by the authors: Estimated nucleated cell counts came from reference gene primer amplification. This table comes from immunoSEQ multiplex PCR, and its TCRdb copy is limited to in-frame clones, with some not included. V, J and clone size are taken as reported in that table, and D and trimming were inferred from the DNA itself. Of about 270,000 clones listed, under 90% are singletons. The CDR3 extends over 15 amino acids. V lost 2 bases and J lost 6; bases outside the gene matches: 4. CDR1 is MNHNS, CDR2 SASEGT, per germline. This rearrangement joins TRBV6-1 to TRBJ1-6, with 7 bases identical to TRBD1. Sequencing used peripheral blood. The clonotype originates from a woman between 18 and 30 years old with acute or convalescent COVID-19. CDR3 nucleotide sequence: TGTGCCAGCAGTGAATTGGGGACAGTTAATTCACCCCTCCACTTT. It encodes CASSELGTVNSPLHF.